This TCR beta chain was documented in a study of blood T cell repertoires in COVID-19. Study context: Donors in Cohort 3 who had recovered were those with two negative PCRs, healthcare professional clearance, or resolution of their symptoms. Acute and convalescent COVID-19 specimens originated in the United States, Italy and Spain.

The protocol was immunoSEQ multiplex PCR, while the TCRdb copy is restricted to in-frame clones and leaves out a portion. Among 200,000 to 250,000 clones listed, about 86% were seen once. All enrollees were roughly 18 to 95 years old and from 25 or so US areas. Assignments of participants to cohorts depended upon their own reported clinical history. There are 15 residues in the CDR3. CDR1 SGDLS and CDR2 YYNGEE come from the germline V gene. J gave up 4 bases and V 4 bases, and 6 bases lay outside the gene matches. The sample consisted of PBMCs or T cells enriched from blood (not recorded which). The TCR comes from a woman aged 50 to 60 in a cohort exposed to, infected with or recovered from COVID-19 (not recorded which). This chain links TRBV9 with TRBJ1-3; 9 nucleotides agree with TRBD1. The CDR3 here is CASSTGGQGGNTIYF. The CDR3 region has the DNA TGTGCCAGCAGCACAGGGGGACAGGGAGGAAACACCATATATTTT.